The 3 T cell receptor beta chains below were found in one sample sequenced in a study of graft-versus-host responses after intestinal transplantation (dated by TCRdb to the early 2020s). Intraepithelial and lamina propria lymphocytes were isolated from graft specimens using dithiothreitol, EDTA incubations and collagenase D digestion. The library was obtained by the immunoSEQ multiplex PCR assay. TCRdb took over this immuneACCESS table, retaining in-frame rearrangements with V and J assigned. Such tables are incomplete; in checked studies, under half of the missing clones stem from an unresolved V gene, and the remainder is unexplained. The table for this sample lists about 14,000 clones; around three fifths of them were counted only once. The top ten clonotypes cover 13% of the sample. The sequenced sample was ileum tissue, obtained 524 days after transplant. The receptor source for this set is a human patient who received an intestinal transplant, so some T cells may come from the graft donor.

This clone was detected only once. This rearrangement joins TRBV30 to TRBJ2-3; perhaps TRBD2 as D (7 bases). From germline, CDR1 is GTSNPN and CDR2 SVGIG (reference sequence). The CDR3 loop spans 14 amino acids. The V and J ends lost 5 bases and 0 bases respectively, with 12 bases between them. The chain's CDR3 is CAWEGGTSTDTQYF. The CDR3 nucleotides are TGTGCCTGGGAGGGGGGGACTAGCACAGATACGCAGTATTTT.

The chain is built from TRBV30 and TRBJ1-1, with TRBD1 as a possible D gene (5 bases). Trimming stripped 0 bases from V and 1 base from J, with 15 bases between. The germline V gene encodes CDR1 GTSNPN and CDR2 SVGIG (reference sequence). The CDR3 has 16 amino acids. The CDR3 nucleotides are TGTGCCTGGAGTGTATGGGGCTCTGGTACGAACACTGAAGCTTTCTTT. Encoded protein: CAWSVWGSGTNTEAFF.

The V gene is TRBV5-8, the J gene TRBJ1-2; D may be TRBD1 (5 bases). With 6 bases removed from V and 4 bases from J, the gap between germline ends came to 16 bases. In germline, CDR1 is SGHTS, CDR2 YDEGEE. CDR3 length: 14 amino acids. The CDR3 nucleotides are TGTGCCAGCACCCTGCCAGGGACTCTCTATGGCTACACCTTC. It encodes CASTLPGTLYGYTF. The complete variable domain, with remaining parts taken from reference TRBV5-8 and TRBJ1-2, reads EAGVTQSPTHLIKTRGQQATLRCSPISGHTSVYWYQQALGLGLQFLLWYDEGEERNRGNFPPRFSGRQFPNYSSELNVNALELEDSALYLCASTLPGTLYGYTFGSGTRLTVV.